Below are 10 T cell receptor beta chains sequenced from a single sample in a study of OX40 agonist ivuxolimab in advanced cancers. Using immunoSEQ multiplex PCR, the repertoire was profiled, and TCRdb retains in-frame clones only, with some absent. The data show tens of thousands of clones, approximately 78% seen once. The source was CD4+ or CD8+ T cells sorted from blood, collected in a trial of the OX40 agonist ivuxolimab. All receptors derive from an adult with an advanced solid tumor such as melanoma, head and neck, liver or kidney cancer.

The V call is TRBV28, the J call TRBJ1-1, with 8 positions matching TRBD1. The CDR3 has 14 amino acids. V shed 3 bases and J 6 bases; nucleotides not matched to a gene: 6. CDR1 and CDR2 from the germline V gene are MDHEN and SYDVKM. The CDR3 sequence: CASSFVRGQSEAFF. CDR3 in DNA: TGTGCCAGCAGTTTCGTCAGGGGGCAATCTGAAGCTTTCTTT.

The chain carries TRBV2 and TRBJ2-1; 9 positions agree with TRBD1. After removal of 6 bases from V and 8 bases from J, the junction contained 8 bases not matched to a gene. The CDR3 consists of 14 residues. CDR1 is SNHLY, CDR2 FYNNEI, per germline. CDR3 nucleotide sequence: TGTGCCAGCAGCCCCCGGGACAGGGTCTATGAGCAGTTCTTC. This sequence encodes CASSPRDRVYEQFF.

To note about this clone: Other DNA sequences within the sample encode an identical CDR3. V and J are TRBV9 and TRBJ1-5; D gene ambiguous. V dropped 2 bases and J dropped 2 bases, with 8 bases sitting between them. The CDR3 is 14 amino acids. Germline V gives CDR1 SGDLS, CDR2 YYNGEE. In DNA, the CDR3 is TGTGCCAGCAGCGTCGGGAGGGGCAATCAGCCCCAGCATTTT. This translates into CASSVGRGNQPQHF.

This chain uses TRBV7-2 with TRBJ2-7, with 9 bases lining up with TRBD1. With V trimmed by 5 bases and J by 3 bases, 5 bases remained unmatched. Germline loops: CDR1 SGHTA, CDR2 FQGNSA. The CDR3 is made up of 14 amino acids. CDR3 region: CASSISGQGYEQYF. The CDR3 region has the DNA TGTGCCAGCAGCATTTCGGGACAGGGCTACGAGCAGTACTTC.

V usage is TRBV4-1 and J usage is TRBJ1-2, with D possibly TRBD1 on 6 matching bases. Germline CDR1 is MGHRA and CDR2 is YSYEKL. Deletions cut 0 bases from V and 2 bases from J, with 16 bases between. The CDR3 is made up of 17 amino acids. CDR3 in DNA: TGCGCCAGCAGCCAAGATATGGGACACACAATCAACTATGGCTACACCTTC. This encodes CASSQDMGHTINYGYTF.

In this sample, this clone turned up once. The chain carries TRBV5-1 and TRBJ2-7, with 14 bases fitting TRBD2. Germline trimming cut 4 bases from V and 2 bases from J; bases unmatched to any gene: 11. The CDR3 length is 18 residues. Germline V gives CDR1 SGHRS, CDR2 YFSETQ. The CDR3 protein is CASSTGTSGSSWAYEQYF. CDR3 bases: TGCGCCAGCAGCACCGGGACTAGCGGGAGTAGTTGGGCCTACGAGCAGTACTTC.

The V gene is TRBV4-3, the J gene TRBJ1-6; D not resolved. This CDR3 has 13 amino acids. The ends were cut back, 3 bases at V and 10 bases at J, with 10 bases in the middle. Germline lookup yields CDR1 LGHNA and CDR2 YSLEER. The CDR3 here is CASSQSHSSPLHF. In nucleotides, the CDR3 is TGCGCCAGCAGCCAGAGTCACAGCTCACCCCTCCACTTT.

The chain combines TRBV7-2 with TRBJ1-4; TRBD1 is a possible D gene (5 bases). This CDR3 has 16 amino acids. Germline CDR1 reads SGHTA; CDR2 reads FQGNSA. V gave up 5 bases and J gave up 8 bases, with 21 bases separating them. CDR3 nucleotides: TGTGCCAGCAGCGATGCGCCGGGACGGGCCCGGGAAAAACTGTTTTTT. This encodes CASSDAPGRAREKLFF.

The chain's CDR3 is CASSSDRFKPQHF. The CDR3 DNA is TGTGCCAGCAGCTCGGACAGGTTTAAGCCCCAGCATTTT. V and J are TRBV7-2 and TRBJ1-5; 7 bases line up with TRBD1. Losses at the gene ends were 4 bases for V and 8 bases for J; bases not matched to a gene: 5. CDR1 SGHTA and CDR2 FQGNSA come from the germline V gene. The CDR3 sequence is 13 residues long.

The chain joins TRBV6-5 to TRBJ1-5; 10 bases are a match to TRBD1. V lost 6 bases and J lost 5; bases outside the gene matches: 7. Germline assignment: CDR1 MNHEY and CDR2 SVGAGI. CDR3 length: 15 residues. As DNA, the CDR3 is TGTGCCAGCAGACCTGACAGGGGGCTCGATCAGCCCCAGCATTTT. Translated: CASRPDRGLDQPQHF.